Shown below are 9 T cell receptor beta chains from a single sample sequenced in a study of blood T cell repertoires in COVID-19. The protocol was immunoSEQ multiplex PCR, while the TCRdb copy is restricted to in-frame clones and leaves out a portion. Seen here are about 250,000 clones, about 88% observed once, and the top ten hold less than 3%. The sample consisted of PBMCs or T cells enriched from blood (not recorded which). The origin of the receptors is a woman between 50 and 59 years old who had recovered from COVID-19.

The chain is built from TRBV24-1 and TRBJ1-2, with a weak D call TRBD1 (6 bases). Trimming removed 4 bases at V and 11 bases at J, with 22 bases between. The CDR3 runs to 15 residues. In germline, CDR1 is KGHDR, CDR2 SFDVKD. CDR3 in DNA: TGTGCCACCAGTGACAACAGGGAACCCTTCCCCGGGTACACCTTC. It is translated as CATSDNREPFPGYTF.

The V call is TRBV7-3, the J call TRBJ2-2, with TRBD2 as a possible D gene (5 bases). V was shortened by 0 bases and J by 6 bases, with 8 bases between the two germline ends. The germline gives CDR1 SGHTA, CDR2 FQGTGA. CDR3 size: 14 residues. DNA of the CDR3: TGTGCCAGCAGCTTAACGGCCGGGGCCGGGGAGCTGTTTTTT. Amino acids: CASSLTAGAGELFF.

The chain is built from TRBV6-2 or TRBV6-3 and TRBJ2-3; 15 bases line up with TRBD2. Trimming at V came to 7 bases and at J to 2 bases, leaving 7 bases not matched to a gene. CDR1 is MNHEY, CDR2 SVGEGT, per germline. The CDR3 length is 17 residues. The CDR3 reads CASIPGLAGGTTDTQYF. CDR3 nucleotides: TGTGCCAGCATCCCCGGACTAGCGGGAGGGACCACAGATACGCAGTATTTT.

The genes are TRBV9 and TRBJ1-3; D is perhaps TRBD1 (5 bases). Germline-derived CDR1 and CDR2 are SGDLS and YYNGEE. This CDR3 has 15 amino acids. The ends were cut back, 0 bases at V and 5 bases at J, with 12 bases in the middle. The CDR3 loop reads CASSVGHQGRNTIYF. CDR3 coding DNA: TGTGCCAGCAGCGTAGGCCATCAGGGAAGAAACACCATATATTTT.

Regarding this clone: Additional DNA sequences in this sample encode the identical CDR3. CDR3 in DNA: TGTGCCAGCAGCCAAGACAGGGGGTATAATTCACCCCTCCACTTT. Translated, it gives CASSQDRGYNSPLHF. This chain connects TRBV14 to TRBJ1-6, with 7 bases lining up with TRBD1. The germline gives CDR1 SGHDN, CDR2 FVKESK. V lost 0 bases and J lost 4; bases outside the gene matches: 0. The CDR3 consists of 15 residues.

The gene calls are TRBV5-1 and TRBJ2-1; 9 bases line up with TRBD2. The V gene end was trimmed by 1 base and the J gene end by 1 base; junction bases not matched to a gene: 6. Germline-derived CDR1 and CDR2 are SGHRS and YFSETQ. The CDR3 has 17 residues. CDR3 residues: CASSLMLAGLSYNEQFF. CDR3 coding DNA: TGCGCCAGCAGCTTGATGCTAGCGGGGCTTTCCTACAATGAGCAGTTCTTC.

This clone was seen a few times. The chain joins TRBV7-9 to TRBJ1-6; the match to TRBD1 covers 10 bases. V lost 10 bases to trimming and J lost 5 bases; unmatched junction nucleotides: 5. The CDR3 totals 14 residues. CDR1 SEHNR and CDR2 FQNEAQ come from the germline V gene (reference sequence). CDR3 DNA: TGTGCCACAATGGGACAGGGGAATAATTCACCCCTCCACTTT. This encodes CATMGQGNNSPLHF.

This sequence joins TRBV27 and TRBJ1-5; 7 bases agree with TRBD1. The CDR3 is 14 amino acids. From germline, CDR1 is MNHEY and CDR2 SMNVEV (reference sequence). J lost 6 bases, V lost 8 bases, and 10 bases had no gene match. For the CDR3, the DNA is TGTGCCAGCGCTTACAAGGGGGCTGGTCAGCCCCAGCATTTT. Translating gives CASAYKGAGQPQHF.

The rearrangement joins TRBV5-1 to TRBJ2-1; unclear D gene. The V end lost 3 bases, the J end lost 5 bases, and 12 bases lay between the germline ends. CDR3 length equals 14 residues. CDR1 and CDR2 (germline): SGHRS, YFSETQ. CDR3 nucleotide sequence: TGCGCCAGCAGCTCCTACCTATATAACAATGAGCAGTTCTTC. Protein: CASSSYLYNNEQFF. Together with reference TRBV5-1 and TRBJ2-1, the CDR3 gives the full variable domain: KAGVTQTPRYLIKTRGQQVTLSCSPISGHRSVSWYQQTPGQGLQFLFEYFSETQRNKGNFPGRFSGRQFSNSRSEMNVSTLELGDSALYLCASSSYLYNNEQFFGPGTRLTVL.